Sequencing of this TCR beta chain was carried out in a study of T cells after posttransplantation cyclophosphamide. Whole-study results and caveats: TRB clonality was highly associated with recipient CMV seropositivity and reactivation. Later blood repertoires were often dominated by clones from the donor CD8+ memory compartment. Skin or GI-infiltrating T cells shared few TRB sequences with blood.

Generated by immunoSEQ multiplex PCR, the TCRdb table keeps only in-frame clones and is missing some. The repertoire consists of 30,000 or so clones, with over 80% occurring once and the leading ten covering 0.2% to 0.3%. Worth noting for this clone: Its antigen remains unknown.

This CDR3 is 17 amino acids long. V was clipped by 8 bases and J by 2 bases; unmatched bases: 10. Germline V gives CDR1 MNHEY, CDR2 SMNVEV (reference sequence). Cells defined as naive were viable CD3+CD4+ or CD3+CD8+ and CCR7+CD45RA+CD45RO-CD95-CD27+CD28+. On the day of bone marrow donation, the related graft donor provided peripheral blood. Sequencing used naive CD4+ T cells sorted from PBMCs. V and J are TRBV27 and TRBJ2-2; 11 positions agree with TRBD2. This TCR was recovered from a woman between 55 and 75 years old in good health, CMV-negative, and a related stem cell transplant donor. The CDR3 coding sequence is TGTGCCAGCTTTAGACTAGCGGGATTAATTAACACCGGGGAGCTGTTTTTT. Encoded protein: CASFRLAGLINTGELFF.